The 22 T cell receptor beta chains presented below share a single source sample, sequenced in a study of tumor and adjacent non-tumor tissue in lung cancer. A modified ARM-PCR protocol with three rounds of nested PCR amplified TCRbeta. TCRdb ran MiXCR on the multiplex PCR reads and lists one entry per CDR3 protein. The sample has 120,000 or so distinct CDR3 sequences, about 66% seen once. The template was RNA from unsorted bulk tissue. Sequenced: lung tumor tissue. The receptors derive from a man aged 30 to 39 with non-small cell lung cancer.

This chain links TRBV20-1 with TRBJ2-3; D is uncertain. Trimming removed 5 bases from V and 4 bases from J, with 19 bases in between. The CDR3 spans 15 residues. The germline CDR1 and CDR2 sequences are DFQATT and SNEGSKA (reference sequence). The CDR3: CSALQEPPHPDTQYF. Written as DNA, the CDR3 is TGCAGTGCTCTCCAGGAACCCCCCCACCCAGATACGCAGTATTTT.

To note about this clonotype: Possible read error: a much larger clone is one base away. Because it lacks the conserved phenylalanine or tryptophan at the end, this CDR3 is likely a read error. The chain combines TRBV7-8 with TRBJ2-7; the D gene is possibly TRBD2 (7 bases). The CDR3 has 15 residues. V was trimmed by 5 bases and J by 7 bases, leaving 21 bases between them. The V gene's germline CDR1 is SGHVS and CDR2 FQNEAQ. The DNA of the CDR3 is TGTGCCAGCAGCCGGGGTGGGGACGGGGGGCTGGAGCAGTACTTA. Translating gives CASSRGGDGGLEQYL.

Notes on this clonotype: The CDR3 end shows no conserved phenylalanine or tryptophan, and so a read error is likely. The chain joins TRBV6-5 to TRBJ2-7; D ambiguous. This CDR3 has 13 amino acids. Germline loops: CDR1 MNHEY, CDR2 SVGAGI. With 10 bases removed from V and 3 bases from J, the gap between germline ends came to 16 bases. The CDR3 protein is CATSRCTHYEQYS. Written as DNA, the CDR3 is TGTGCCACTTCCCGCTGCACGCACTACGAGCAGTACTCC.

This clonotype was counted a single time. The chain is built from TRBV11-1 and TRBJ2-5; D uncertain. The CDR3 sequence is 14 residues long. CDR1 and CDR2 (germline): SGHAT, FQDESV (reference sequence). The CDR3 DNA sequence: TGTGTCACCAGCGCCGACACTTACCAAGAGACCCAGTACTTC. Its translation is CVTSADTYQETQYF.

About this clonotype: This CDR3 fails to terminate in the conserved phenylalanine or tryptophan, so it likely reflects a read error. The chain uses TRBV11-3 and TRBJ2-3; 7 bases agree with TRBD2. J lost 3 bases, V lost 1 base, and 7 bases had no gene match. The CDR3 sequence is 16 residues long. CDR1 and CDR2 from the germline V gene are SGHNT and YENEEA. The CDR3 is CASSLGAGLSTDTQYL. CDR3 DNA: TGTGCCAGCAGCTTAGGAGCGGGGCTGTCAACAGATACGCAGTATTTA.

This clonotype was seen only a few times. A read error is likely, as this CDR3 ends without the conserved phenylalanine or tryptophan. The chain is built from TRBV12-3 or TRBV12-4 and TRBJ2-1; a weak D match, TRBD2 (6 bases). This CDR3 is built from 16 residues. The CDR3 here is CAGSSGWGGAYNGQFV. In DNA form, the CDR3 reads TGTGCCGGCAGTTCCGGGTGGGGCGGGGCTTACAATGGGCAGTTCGTC.

The chain recombines TRBV10-2 with TRBJ2-3; TRBD2 might be the D (5 bases). In germline, CDR1 is WSHSY, CDR2 SAAADI. Trimming left V 4 bases short and J 6 bases short, with 8 bases between. The CDR3 is 12 amino acids. The CDR3 nucleotides are TGCGCCAGCAGTGCTAGCAATGATACGCAGTATTTT. This sequence encodes CASSASNDTQYF.

Note on this clonotype: This CDR3 is missing its conserved last phenylalanine or tryptophan, likely due to a read error. This chain links TRBV29-1 with TRBJ2-5, with D perhaps TRBD2 (6 bases). The CDR3 spans 12 residues. CDR1 SQVTM and CDR2 ANQGSEA come from the germline V gene. V lost 2 bases and J lost 9, with 13 bases in between. The CDR3 reads CSVELSGRPQYV. In DNA form, the CDR3 reads TGCAGCGTTGAACTCAGCGGGCGTCCCCAGTACGTC.

The chain is built from TRBV20-1 and TRBJ2-3; the match to TRBD2 covers 8 bases. CDR1 and CDR2 (germline): DFQATT, SNEGSKA (reference sequence). The junction had 14 bases not matched to a gene; V was cut back by 4 bases and J by 11 bases. The CDR3 consists of 14 residues. The CDR3 spells CSAIKLADDMGQYF. The CDR3 DNA reads TGCAGTGCTATCAAACTAGCGGACGATATGGGGCAGTATTTT.

On this clonotype itself: At one end the junction does not follow the germline gene, possibly because of a read error. The chain carries TRBV6-6 and TRBJ2-7; D is undetermined. The germline V gene encodes CDR1 MNHNY and CDR2 SVGAGI (reference sequence). The CDR3 runs to 15 residues. CDR3 loop: CASSSNRRGVEEQYF. The CDR3, as DNA: TGTGCCAGTAGTTCGAATAGGCGAGGAGTCGAGGAGCAGTACTTC.

A single count supports this clonotype. This likely comes from a read error, as the CDR3 has no conserved phenylalanine or tryptophan at its end. The chain couples TRBV20-1 to TRBJ2-2; 8 bases map to TRBD2. V shed 4 bases and J 4 bases; nucleotides not matched to a gene: 8. The length of the CDR3 is 15 residues. CDR1 is DFQATT, CDR2 SNEGSKA, per germline (reference sequence). Here the CDR3 reads CSAKTGGAGTGELFI. Here the CDR3 DNA reads TGCAGTGCTAAGACGGGAGGGGCGGGCACCGGGGAGCTGTTTATT.

This chain links TRBV14 with TRBJ2-3; 8 nucleotides line up with TRBD2. J gave up 8 bases and V 0 bases, and 4 bases lay outside the gene matches. Germline V gives CDR1 SGHDN, CDR2 FVKESK. The CDR3 is 14 amino acids. The CDR3 DNA reads as TGTGCCAGCAGCCAAGAACGGAGCGGGGGTACGCAGTATTTT. Translated: CASSQERSGGTQYF.

This clonotype was counted only a few times. This sequence may be a read error, since a much larger clone differs from it by one base. This CDR3 reads CSASDPPIAQHF. CDR3 sequence (DNA): TGCAGTGCTAGCGACCCTCCTATAGCCCAGCATTTT. V and J are TRBV20-1 and TRBJ1-5; the D is unclear. The CDR3 totals 12 residues. V lost 3 bases and J lost 11, with 14 bases in between. Germline CDR1 reads DFQATT; CDR2 reads SNEGSKA (reference sequence).

In regard to this clonotype: Possible read error: a much larger clone is one base away. CDR3 nucleotides: TGTGCCAGCAGGAGGGACGGCTTTGATCCGGGGCAGTACTTC. Translation: CASRRDGFDPGQYF. The V and J genes are TRBV6-2 or TRBV6-3 and TRBJ2-7, with D possibly called TRBD1 or TRBD2 (5 bases each). V lost 6 bases to trimming and J lost 9 bases, with 21 bases between them. CDR3 length: 14 amino acids. Germline V gene sequence: CDR1 MNHEY, CDR2 SVGEGT.

This clonotype was recorded many times. The chain is built from TRBV20-1 and TRBJ2-7, with D possibly matching TRBD1 (6 bases). Germline CDR1 and CDR2: DFQATT and SNEGSKA (reference sequence). V gave up 5 bases and J gave up 3 bases, with 20 bases separating them. This CDR3 is 15 amino acids long. DNA for the CDR3: TGCAGTGCTTCCCCTCAGGGGCTAATAGGCTACGAGCAGTACTTC. Its translation is CSASPQGLIGYEQYF.

This clonotype was counted once. This could be a read error, since a much larger clone is one nucleotide away. The chain uses TRBV20-1 and TRBJ2-5; 15 bases are shared with TRBD2. Germline-derived CDR1 and CDR2 are DFQATT and SNEGSKA (reference sequence). This CDR3 has 17 residues. Here the CDR3 DNA reads TGCAGTGCTAGAACCGGACTAGCGGGAGGGCCGCGGGAGACCCGGTACTTC. This encodes CSARTGLAGGPRETRYF.

This chain uses TRBV20-1 with TRBJ1-2; no firm D call. Germline-derived CDR1 and CDR2 are DFQATT and SNEGSKA (reference sequence). The CDR3 sequence is 10 residues long. In DNA form, the CDR3 reads TGCAGGTTCAGGATCTATGGCTACACCTTC. Amino acid sequence: CRFRIYGYTF.

Turning to this clonotype: Since no conserved phenylalanine or tryptophan closes the CDR3, a read error is the likely cause. The CDR3 DNA follows: TGTGCCAGTTCGACTAGGTTAGGCAATGAGCAGTTCCTC. It translates to CASSTRLGNEQFL. V and J are TRBV2 and TRBJ2-1; the D gene is possibly TRBD2 (6 bases). CDR3 length: 13 amino acids. Germline lookup yields CDR1 SNHLY and CDR2 FYNNEI. Trimming removed 9 bases at V and 6 bases at J, with 15 bases between.

This clonotype has only a few counts. This chain uses TRBV5-1 with TRBJ2-3, with 8 bases identical to TRBD2. V trimming: 3 bases; J trimming: 4 bases; junction bases outside the gene matches: 7. Per germline, CDR1 SGHRS and CDR2 YFSETQ. The CDR3 is made up of 15 amino acids. This CDR3 is CASSSTTSGPDTQYF. DNA for the CDR3: TGCGCCAGCAGCTCCACAACTAGCGGCCCAGATACGCAGTATTTT.

Turning to this clonotype: The junction differs from germline at one of its ends, possibly a read error. In DNA, the CDR3 is TGTGTCAGCAGCCATACCAACACTGAAGCTTTTTTT. Translated, it gives CVSSHTNTEAFF. The rearrangement links TRBV5-6 to TRBJ1-1, with D hard to call. The CDR3 consists of 12 residues. The germline V gene encodes CDR1 SGHDT and CDR2 YYEEEE.

On this clonotype itself: One end of the junction fails to match germline, which may point to a read error. This chain links TRBV12-3 or TRBV12-4 with TRBJ2-6; a possible D gene is TRBD1 (5 bases). This CDR3 comprises 15 residues. The CDR3 reads CANSLGASGANVLSF. CDR3 coding DNA: TGTGCCAACAGTTTAGGGGCCAGTGGGGCCAACGTCCTGAGTTTC.

In regard to this clonotype: Sequence at one end of the junction differs from germline and may be a read error. The chain carries TRBV6-5 and TRBJ2-6; 10 nucleotides line up with TRBD1. The length of the CDR3 is 15 residues. Germline V lookup: CDR1 MNHEY, CDR2 SVGAGI. In DNA, the CDR3 is TGCGCCATCAGTACAACCGGGACAGGGGATTTAAAAGTGACTTTC. Residues: CAISTTGTGDLKVTF.